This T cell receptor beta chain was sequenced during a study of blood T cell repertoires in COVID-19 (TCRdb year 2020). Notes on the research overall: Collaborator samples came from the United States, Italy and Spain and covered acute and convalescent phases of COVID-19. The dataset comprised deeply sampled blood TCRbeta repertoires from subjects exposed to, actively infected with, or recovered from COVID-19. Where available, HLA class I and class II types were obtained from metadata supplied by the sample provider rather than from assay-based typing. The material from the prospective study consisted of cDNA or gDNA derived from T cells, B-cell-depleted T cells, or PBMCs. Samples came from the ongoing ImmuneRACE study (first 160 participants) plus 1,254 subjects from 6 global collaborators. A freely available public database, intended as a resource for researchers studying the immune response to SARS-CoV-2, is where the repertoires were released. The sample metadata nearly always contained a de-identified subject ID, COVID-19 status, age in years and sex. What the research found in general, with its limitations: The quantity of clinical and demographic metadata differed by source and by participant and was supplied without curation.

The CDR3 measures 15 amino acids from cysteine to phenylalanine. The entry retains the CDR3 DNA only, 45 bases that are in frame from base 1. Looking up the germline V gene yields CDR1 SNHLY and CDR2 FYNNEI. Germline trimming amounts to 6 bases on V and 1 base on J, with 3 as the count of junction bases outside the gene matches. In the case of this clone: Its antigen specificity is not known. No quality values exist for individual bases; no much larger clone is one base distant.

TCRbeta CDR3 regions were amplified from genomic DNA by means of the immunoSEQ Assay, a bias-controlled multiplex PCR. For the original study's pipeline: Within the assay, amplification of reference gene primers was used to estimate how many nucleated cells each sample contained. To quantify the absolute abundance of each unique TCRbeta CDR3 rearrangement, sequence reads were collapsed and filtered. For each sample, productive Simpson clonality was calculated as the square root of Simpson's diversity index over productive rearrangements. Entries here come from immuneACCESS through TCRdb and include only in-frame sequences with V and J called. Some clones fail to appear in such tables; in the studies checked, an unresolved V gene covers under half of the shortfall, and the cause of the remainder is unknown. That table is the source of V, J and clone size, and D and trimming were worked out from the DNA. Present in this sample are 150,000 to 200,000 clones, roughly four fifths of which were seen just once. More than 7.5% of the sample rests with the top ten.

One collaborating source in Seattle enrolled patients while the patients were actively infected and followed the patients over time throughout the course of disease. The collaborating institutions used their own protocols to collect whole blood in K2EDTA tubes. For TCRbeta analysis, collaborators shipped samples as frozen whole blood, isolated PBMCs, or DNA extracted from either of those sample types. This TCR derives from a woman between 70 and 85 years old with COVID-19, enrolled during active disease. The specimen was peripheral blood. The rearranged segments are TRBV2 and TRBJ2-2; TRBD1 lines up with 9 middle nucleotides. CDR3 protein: CASRTGGMNTGELFF. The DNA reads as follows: TGTGCCAGCAGAACAGGGGGCATGAACACCGGGGAGCTGTTTTTT.